This TCR beta chain emerged from a study of monozygotic twins with inflammatory bowel disease (dated by TCRdb to about 2019). Some background on the complete study: In total, around 28 monozygotic twin pairs made up the full study: 19 Danish pairs, all IBD-discordant, plus nine German pairs, of which four were IBD-concordant and five were IBD-discordant. Each individual had, on average, about 151 000 unique TCRalpha sequences and 181 000 unique TCRbeta sequences available for analysis. Within discordant pairs, disease-associated traits were sought mainly by comparing IBD patients with their genetically identical healthy co-twins.

The library was prepared using 5' RACE. For each TCR library, 3,000 to 4,000 ng of total RNA was used. For each sample, cDNA synthesis was carried out in eight separate reactions using SMARTScribe reverse transcriptase. During cDNA synthesis, template switching was used to introduce unique molecular identifiers that contained a 6-nucleotide sample barcode. TCRalpha and TCRbeta cDNA was amplified in two nested PCRs of around 15 and 10 cycles, and bead purification was carried out after each PCR. Before amplification, the cDNA was both treated with uracil DNA-glycosylase and purified with the QIAquick PCR purification kit. The second PCR added Illumina TruSeq-compatible adapters along with sample-specific barcodes. TapeStation and Qubit were used to check library quality and concentration, and 5 ng of each library was pooled. Sequencing of the pooled libraries was done on an Illumina HiSeq2500 single-index Rapid Run using custom sequencing primers and 2 x 100 bp reads. On the authors' methods: PCR and sequencing errors were corrected by UMI-based consensus assembly using MiGEC version 1.2.6. V(D)J alignment, clonotype assembly and CDR3 extraction were performed with MiXCR version 2.1.1. To normalise gene usage, clonotype sharing and MAIT/NKT TCR abundance, the analysis used the top 1000, 10 000 and 20 000 clonotypes per sample. After downsampling to 27 000 UMIs, diversity was calculated as the inverse Simpson index using the vegan R package. Paired Mann-Whitney U tests on discordant twin pairs were used, with Benjamini-Hochberg multiple-testing correction. TCRdb reprocessed the reads and assigns one entry to each CDR3 protein sequence, leaving out DNA. Clone size and V and J calls follow TCRdb, not the original study. The sample's table lists a count of roughly 160,000 distinct CDR3 sequences. 2.4% of the sample is held by the ten biggest clonotypes.

A 2.5 ml peripheral blood sample was drawn into PAXgene tubes per donor and stored at -80°C. Without T cell sorting, total RNA was isolated from whole blood using the PAXgene blood miRNA kit on an automated QIAcube. Peripheral blood from monozygotic twin pairs, either concordant or discordant for inflammatory bowel disease, underwent deep TCRalpha and TCRbeta repertoire profiling that used unique molecular barcoding. Smoking habits were recorded for all twin pairs, and each individual was classified as a current, former or never smoker. Beyond this particular receptor, the publication reports: The results gave no support for a single strong signal or clonotype linked to IBD. Compared with healthy twins, IBD patients shared fewer clonotypes with other individuals, and the difference was most pronounced in patients with signs of disease activity. Differing immunosuppressive treatments among patients may have added background noise and inter-individual variability to the repertoires. Repertoire similarity did not differ between concordant and discordant twins, which could be due to limited statistical power. IBD patients had lower TCRbeta repertoire diversity, measured by the inverse Simpson index, than their healthy co-twins. Distinction between different T cell subtypes could not be achieved in the analysis.

The germline V gene provides CDR1 KGHSH and CDR2 LQKENI. From the cysteine up to the phenylalanine, the CDR3 has a length of 14 residues. The DNA is unrecorded. In regard to this clonotype: Its binding antigen is unknown.

The receptor comes from a human donor with ulcerative colitis or Crohn's disease, or a healthy co-twin of an affected twin (not recorded which). This chain joins TRBV18 to TRBJ1-2; the D call of TRBD1 rests on TCRdb alone, since no DNA is present to check it. The sequencing input was blood. CDR3 region: CASSRSGTDYGYTF.